This T cell receptor (beta chain) stems from a study of T cell repertoires in cytomegalovirus infection. In this sample, this clonotype turned up once. Its antigen is unidentified. This CDR3 is 15 amino acids long. V was pared by 0 bases and J by 4 bases, with 13 bases between. CDR1 is MNHNY, CDR2 SVGAGI, per germline (reference sequence). Study-level points and caveats: CMV-specific HLA-C-restricted TCR beta clonotypes dominated the ex vivo response. Of the TCR beta families, the public ones yielded a cumulative frequency that identified carriers of CMV plus the relevant HLA.

TCRdb independently ran MiXCR on the reads; one entry per CDR3 protein. The table shows about 700,000 distinct CDR3 sequences, with about 30% occurring only once. The TCR sequence derives from a human donor in good health (CMV status not recorded). Some clones in this sample may be carry-over from other donors' samples. Sequences were derived from cultured PBMCs, sampled from culture after CMV antigen stimulation. The chain joins TRBV6-6 to TRBJ2-7; the D call may be TRBD1 or TRBD2 (5 bases each). The CDR3 sequence is CASSYSGVTDYEQYF. CDR3 bases: TGTGCCAGCAGTTACTCGGGGGTGACCGATTACGAGCAGTACTTC.